The 14 T cell receptor beta chains presented below share a single source sample, sequenced in a study of control samples from healthy donors and cancer patients. Using immunoSEQ multiplex PCR, the repertoire was profiled, and TCRdb retains in-frame clones only, with some absent. The table has about 110,000 clones, approximately 82% seen once; the top ten hold under 8.5%. The sample was blood. The receptors derive from a man aged 18 to 29 in good health.

The genes are TRBV6-6 and TRBJ1-6, with 9 bases fitting TRBD1. Germline CDR1 MNHNY, CDR2 SVGAGI (reference sequence). This CDR3 has 13 amino acids. V was pared by 8 bases and J by 8 bases, with 4 bases of the junction left unmatched. In nucleotides, the CDR3 is TGTGCCAGCTTCGGGACAGGGCATTCACCCCTCCACTTT. This sequence encodes CASFGTGHSPLHF.

This chain joins TRBV5-1 and TRBJ1-1; possibly TRBD1 for D (6 bases). In germline, CDR1 is SGHRS, CDR2 YFSETQ. The ends were cut back, 1 base at V and 5 bases at J, with 9 bases in the middle. CDR3 length: 13 residues. The CDR3 is CASSLNRETEAFF. CDR3 sequence (DNA): TGCGCCAGCAGCTTGAACAGGGAGACTGAAGCTTTCTTT. The entire variable domain, with the rest obtained from reference TRBV5-1 and TRBJ1-1, is as follows: KAGVTQTPRYLIKTRGQQVTLSCSPISGHRSVSWYQQTPGQGLQFLFEYFSETQRNKGNFPGRFSGRQFSNSRSEMNVSTLELGDSALYLCASSLNRETEAFFGQGTRLTVV.

This clone was counted between two and nine times. The rearrangement uses TRBV21-1 and TRBJ2-3; TRBD1 is the table's D call, not checked against the DNA. TRBV21-1 is an annotated pseudogene. This CDR3 is built from 16 residues. The CDR3 here is CASSKEKGASTDTQYF. CDR3 bases: TGTGCCAGCAGCAAAGAGAAGGGGGCAAGCACAGATACGCAGTATTTT.

The CDR3 sequence is CASSAGTGFRNTEAFF. CDR3 coding DNA: TGTGCCAGCAGCGCCGGGACAGGGTTCCGGAACACTGAAGCTTTCTTT. The J gene is TRBJ1-1, the V gene TRBV28; 9 nucleotides agree with TRBD1. Germline CDR1 is MDHEN and CDR2 is SYDVKM. Trimming cost V 6 bases and J 1 base; bases outside gene matches: 9. The CDR3 covers 16 residues.

The chain is built from TRBV19 and TRBJ1-1; D gene uncertain. Looked up from germline, CDR1 is LNHDA and CDR2 is SQIVND (reference sequence). The CDR3 sequence is 12 residues long. The germline V and J ends were trimmed by 5 bases and 2 bases, with 6 bases remaining between them. The CDR3 bases are TGTGCCAGTAGTCTGTTAAACACTGAAGCTTTCTTT. It encodes CASSLLNTEAFF.

This chain connects TRBV6-2 or TRBV6-3 to TRBJ2-1; perhaps TRBD1 as D (5 bases). Germline V gene lookup returns CDR1 MNHEY and CDR2 SVGEGT. The CDR3 is 14 residues long. The germline V and J ends were trimmed by 2 bases and 6 bases, with 11 bases remaining between them. The CDR3 reads CASSYAMQGNEQFF. The CDR3 region has the DNA TGTGCCAGCAGTTACGCCATGCAGGGCAATGAGCAGTTCTTC.

This chain links TRBV29-1 with TRBJ2-3; TRBD1 matches at 10 bases. Germline assignment: CDR1 SQVTM and CDR2 ANQGSEA. The V and J ends lost 6 bases and 2 bases, in that order; junction bases with no gene match: 5. This CDR3 spans 14 amino acids. The CDR3 DNA reads as TGCAGCGTCACCGGGACAGGGGTCACAGATACGCAGTATTTT. It encodes CSVTGTGVTDTQYF.

V and J are TRBV5-8 and TRBJ2-4, with D possibly called TRBD1 or TRBD2 (6 bases each). The CDR3 runs to 18 residues. Per the germline V gene, CDR1 is SGHTS and CDR2 is YDEGEE. V lost 3 bases and J lost 1, with 20 bases in between. This CDR3 reads CASSSPLLTGRAKNIQYF. The CDR3 coding sequence is TGTGCCAGCAGCTCACCGCTCCTAACAGGGAGGGCCAAAAACATTCAGTACTTC.

The V gene is TRBV6-5, the J gene TRBJ2-1; TRBD1 matches 7 bases. Germline V CDR1 and CDR2: MNHEY, SVGAGI. The CDR3 length is 14 residues. The V segment lost 8 bases and the J segment 2 bases; nucleotides outside the gene matches: 6. The CDR3 sequence is CASRKQGTYNEQFF. CDR3 sequence (DNA): TGTGCCAGCCGAAAACAGGGGACCTACAATGAGCAGTTCTTC.

The chain uses TRBV14 and TRBJ1-4; D might be TRBD1 (5 bases). Trimming took off 0 bases at V and 4 bases at J, with 18 bases between the two ends. Per the germline V gene, CDR1 is SGHDN and CDR2 is FVKESK. This CDR3 contains 18 residues. CDR3 amino acids: CASSQDSGLLRGNEKLFF. DNA of the CDR3: TGTGCCAGCAGCCAAGACTCGGGGCTACTAAGGGGTAATGAAAAACTGTTTTTT.

The J gene is TRBJ1-5, the V gene TRBV10-2; 7 bases fit TRBD1. Per the germline V gene, CDR1 is WSHSY and CDR2 is SAAADI. V shed 3 bases and J 4 bases; nucleotides not matched to a gene: 3. The CDR3 covers 14 residues. Written as DNA, the CDR3 is TGCGCCAGCAGTGATTGGGGACAGAATCAGCCCCAGCATTTT. This sequence encodes CASSDWGQNQPQHF.

V and J are TRBV13 and TRBJ2-3, with D unclear. CDR1 is PRHDT and CDR2 is FYEKMQ in the germline V gene (reference sequence). The V gene lost 6 bases and the J gene lost 6 bases, with 10 bases spanning the gap. This CDR3 has 12 residues. The CDR3 protein is CASSYAADTQYF. The DNA for the CDR3 is TGTGCCAGCAGTTACGCGGCGGATACGCAGTATTTT.

The chain combines TRBV7-9 with TRBJ1-4, with a weak D call TRBD1 (6 bases). V gave up 10 bases and J gave up 0 bases, with 12 bases separating them. CDR3 size: 14 residues. Germline V gene sequence: CDR1 SEHNR, CDR2 FQNEAQ (reference sequence). The CDR3 coding sequence is TGTGCCACCGGACAGTGGGCAACTAATGAAAAACTGTTTTTT. Translated, it gives CATGQWATNEKLFF. Full variable domain (outside the CDR3, taken from reference TRBV7-9 and TRBJ1-4): DTGVSQNPRHKITKRGQNVTFRCDPISEHNRLYWYRQTLGQGPEFLTYFQNEAQLEKSRLLSDRFSAERPKGSFSTLEIQRTEQGDSAMYLCATGQWATNEKLFFGSGTQLSVL.

The V gene is TRBV5-6, the J gene TRBJ2-4, with D possibly being TRBD1 or TRBD2 (5 bases each). Germline CDR1 reads SGHDT; CDR2 reads YYEEEE. The CDR3 runs 16 residues. V lost 0 bases to trimming and J lost 0 bases, with 10 bases between them. This CDR3 is CASSLVTGLAKNIQYF. As DNA, the CDR3 is TGTGCCAGCAGCTTGGTGACGGGGCTAGCCAAAAACATTCAGTACTTC.